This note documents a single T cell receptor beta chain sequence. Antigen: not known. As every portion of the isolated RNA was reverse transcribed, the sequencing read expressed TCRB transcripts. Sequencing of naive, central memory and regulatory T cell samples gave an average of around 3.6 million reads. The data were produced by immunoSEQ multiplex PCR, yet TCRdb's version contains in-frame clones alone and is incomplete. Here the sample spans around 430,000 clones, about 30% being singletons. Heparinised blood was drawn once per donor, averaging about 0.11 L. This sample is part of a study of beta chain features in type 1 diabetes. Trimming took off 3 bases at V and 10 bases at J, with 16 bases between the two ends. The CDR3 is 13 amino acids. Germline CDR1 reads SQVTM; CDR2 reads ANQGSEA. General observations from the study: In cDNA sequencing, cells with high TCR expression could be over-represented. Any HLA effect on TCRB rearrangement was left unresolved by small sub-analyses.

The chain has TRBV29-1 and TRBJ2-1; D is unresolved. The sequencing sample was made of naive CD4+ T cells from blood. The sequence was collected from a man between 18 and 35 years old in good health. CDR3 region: CSVEGVGRLEQFF. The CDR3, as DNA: TGCAGCGTTGAGGGTGTCGGACGTTTAGAGCAGTTCTTC.